These T cell receptor beta chains were read from a single sample in a study of cytomegalovirus exposure and HLA in healthy donors. Method: immunoSEQ multiplex PCR; TCRdb's copy keeps in-frame clones and lacks some. The sample holds 63,000 or so clones; about 70% are singletons and the top ten take roughly 20%. Sample: PBMCs. The receptor source for this set is a woman in her twenties or thirties in good health and CMV-seropositive. CDR3s include the opening cysteine and the closing phenylalanine or tryptophan. The D gene is left open where the match is weak. Size values are once, few and many counts, or a class for expanded clones, and some rows have none.

d_call j_call clone_size v_call cdr3_nt cdr3_aa
- TRBJ1-1 - TRBV6-5 TGTGCCAGCAGCCCGGCTGCAGGCACTGAAGCTTTCTTT CASSPAAGTEAFF
- TRBJ2-2 - TRBV6-5 TGTGCCAGCGGCCGGGGGTCTGCCGGGGAGCTGTTTTTT CASGRGSAGELFF
TRBD2 TRBJ2-1 - TRBV7-3 TGTGCCAGCAGCGAACTAGCGGGTGAGCAGTTCTTC CASSELAGEQFF
TRBD1 TRBJ1-1 - TRBV29-1 TGCAGCGTAAACAGGGGGAACACTGAAGCTTTCTTT CSVNRGNTEAFF
TRBD2 TRBJ2-1 few TRBV18 TGTGCCAGCTCTCACCTCACCGGGAAAAGGACTAGCGGGATCCATGAGCAGTTCTTC CASSHLTGKRTSGIHEQFF
- TRBJ1-2 - TRBV4-3 TGCGCCAGCAGCCAAGATCCGGGACACCCTTTCTATGGCTACACCTTC CASSQDPGHPFYGYTF
- TRBJ2-2 - TRBV4-3 TGCGCCAGCAGCCAAGAGGGCAGGGGTATCGCCGGGGAGCTGTTTTTT CASSQEGRGIAGELFF
- TRBJ2-2 - TRBV2 TGTGCCAGCAGTCCCGTTCGGGCGAACACCGGGGAGCTGTTTTTT CASSPVRANTGELFF
- TRBJ2-1 - TRBV14 TGTGCCAGCAGCCATCGGGACTCCCACGATGAGCAGTTCTTC CASSHRDSHDEQFF
- TRBJ1-2 - TRBV6-5 TGTGCCAGCAGAGCCCGGACAGTGGACTATGGCTACACCTTC CASRARTVDYGYTF
- TRBJ1-5 - TRBV6-1 TGTGCCAGCAGTGAAGTTGGAGGGGACCAGCCCCAGCATTTT CASSEVGGDQPQHF
- TRBJ1-1 - TRBV10-3 TGTGCCATCGCGGAGGGGCAGAACACTGAAGCTTTCTTT CAIAEGQNTEAFF
TRBD1 TRBJ1-1 - TRBV28 TGTGCCAGCAGTTCCGCCGGGACAGGGGGCACTGAAGCTTTCTTT CASSSAGTGGTEAFF
TRBD1 TRBJ1-5 - TRBV6-6 TGTGCCAGCAGCCTACAGGGGCACCCCGATCAGCCCCAGCATTTT CASSLQGHPDQPQHF
- TRBJ2-3 few TRBV19 TGTGCCAGTAGTATTGCCGCGACTAGTAGCACAGATACGCAGTATTTT CASSIAATSSTDTQYF
- TRBJ1-5 - TRBV6-1 TGTGCCAGCAGTCGGGACACCCCAGCCAATCAGCCCCAGCATTTT CASSRDTPANQPQHF
- TRBJ1-2 once TRBV5-1 TGCGCCAGCAGGCCCTCGACAGGAACGACGTTTGGCTACACCTTC CASRPSTGTTFGYTF
TRBD1 TRBJ2-1 - TRBV19 TGTGCCAGTTCCGGGACAGGGAACAATGAGCAGTTCTTC CASSGTGNNEQFF
- TRBJ1-2 few TRBV27 TGTGCCAGCAGTTTATCCCGGGGAGGGGGAGGCTACACCTTC CASSLSRGGGGYTF
TRBD1 TRBJ1-5 - TRBV7-9 TGTGCCAGCAGCTTAGTCGGACAGGGTGTGGGTCAGCCCCAGCATTTT CASSLVGQGVGQPQHF
- TRBJ2-7 few TRBV19 TGTGCCACCGCTACAGTCTCCTACGAGCAGTACTTC CATATVSYEQYF
TRBD2 TRBJ2-1 - TRBV4-2 TGTGCCAGCAGCCAGGGGACTAGCGGGAGGAGGAATGAGCAGTTCTTC CASSQGTSGRRNEQFF
- TRBJ1-2 - TRBV4-2 TGTGCCAGCAGCCGGGAGGTCGAGGGGAGCTATGGCTACACCTTC CASSREVEGSYGYTF
TRBD1 TRBJ2-4 - TRBV5-6 TGTGCCAGCAGTCACGACAGGGGAGCTCAGTACTTC CASSHDRGAQYF
TRBD2 TRBJ2-1 few TRBV18 TGTGCCAGCTCACCACCGGGGGCTAGCGGGAGTGGTAATGAGCAGTTCTTC CASSPPGASGSGNEQFF
TRBD1 TRBJ2-7 once TRBV5-1 TGCGCCAGCAGACCCGGGACAGGGGGCGTTCACGAGCAGTACTTC CASRPGTGGVHEQYF
- TRBJ2-2 - TRBV5-6 TGTGCCAGCAGCTCCTTAACCGGGGAGCTGTTTTTT CASSSLTGELFF
- TRBJ1-5 - TRBV15 TGTGCCACCAGCAGAGATCTGGGAGGCGATCAGCCCCAGCATTTT CATSRDLGGDQPQHF
TRBD1 TRBJ1-5 - TRBV28 TGTGCCAGCCACAGGGGCAGAGGCAATCAGCCCCAGCATTTT CASHRGRGNQPQHF
- TRBJ1-2 - TRBV6-1 TGTGCCAGCAGTCGAGGAAGGAACTATGGCTACACCTTC CASSRGRNYGYTF
- TRBJ2-7 - TRBV29-1 TGCAGCGTTGTGGTGTCCTACGAGCAGTACTTC CSVVVSYEQYF
- TRBJ2-7 - TRBV30 TGTGCCGGAAGTTTGTGGGGGCACGAGCAGTACTTC CAGSLWGHEQYF
TRBD1 TRBJ1-1 - TRBV28 TGTGCCAGCAGTTTAGGGATCAGGGGGGCGCGGAACACTGAAGCTTTCTTT CASSLGIRGARNTEAFF
TRBD1 TRBJ2-3 - TRBV13 TGTGCCAGCCGTAGGAAGGGGGCGACAGATACGCAGTATTTT CASRRKGATDTQYF
- TRBJ2-7 - TRBV30 TGTGCCTGGAACAGGCGGGACCTCTTGAGGGAGCAGTACTTC CAWNRRDLLREQYF
TRBD1 TRBJ2-7 - TRBV5-6 TGTGCCAGCAGCTTGGCTGGGACAGGGGCCTACGAGCAGTACTTC CASSLAGTGAYEQYF
TRBD2 TRBJ2-5 once TRBV6-6 TGTGCCAGCAGTCGAACCTTAGCGGGAGGCCAAGAGACCCAGTACTTC CASSRTLAGGQETQYF
- TRBJ2-3 once TRBV6-6 TGTGCCAGCAGCCTGAGCGGCGGCACAGATACGCAGTATTTT CASSLSGGTDTQYF
- TRBJ2-2 - TRBV4-3 TGCGCCAGCAGCCAGATTGTGCGGGCAGGCGGGGAGCTGTTTTTT CASSQIVRAGGELFF
- TRBJ1-1 - TRBV13 TGTGCCAGCAGCTTACAGGGGACGAGAACTGAAGCTTTCTTT CASSLQGTRTEAFF
TRBD2 TRBJ2-7 - TRBV6-5 TGTGCCAGCAGTTCTAGCGGGGGGGCCCGGCAGTACTTC CASSSSGGARQYF
- TRBJ2-7 once TRBV15 TGTGCCACCAGCAGAGATAAACAGCAGAGCGAGCAGTACTTC CATSRDKQQSEQYF
- TRBJ1-1 - TRBV7-2 TGTGCCAGCAGCTTCTACAGCATTAGGGAAGCTTTCTTT CASSFYSIREAFF
- TRBJ1-5 - TRBV7-9 TGTGCCAGCAGCCTGGACAGAGATCAGCCCCAGCATTTT CASSLDRDQPQHF
- TRBJ2-7 - TRBV5-6 TGTGCCAGCAGCTTCGGACAGTCCTACGAGCAGTACTTC CASSFGQSYEQYF